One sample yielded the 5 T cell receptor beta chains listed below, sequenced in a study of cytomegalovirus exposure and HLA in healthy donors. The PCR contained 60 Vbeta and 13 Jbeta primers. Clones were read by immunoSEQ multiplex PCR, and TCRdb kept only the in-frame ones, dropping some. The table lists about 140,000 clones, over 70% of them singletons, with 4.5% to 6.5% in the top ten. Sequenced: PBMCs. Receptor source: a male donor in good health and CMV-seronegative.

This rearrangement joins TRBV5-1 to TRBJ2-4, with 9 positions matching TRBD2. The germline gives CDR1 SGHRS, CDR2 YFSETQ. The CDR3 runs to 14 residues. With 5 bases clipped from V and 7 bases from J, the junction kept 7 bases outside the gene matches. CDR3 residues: CASSSSGEGNIQYF. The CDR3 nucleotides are TGCGCCAGCAGTTCTAGCGGGGAGGGTAACATTCAGTACTTC.

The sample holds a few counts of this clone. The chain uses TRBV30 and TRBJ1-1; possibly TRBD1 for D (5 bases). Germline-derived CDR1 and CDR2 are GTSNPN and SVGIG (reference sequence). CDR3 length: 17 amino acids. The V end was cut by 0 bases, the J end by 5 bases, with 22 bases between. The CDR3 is CAWSVHRTIRGGTEAFF. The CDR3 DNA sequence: TGTGCCTGGAGTGTACATCGGACAATTCGGGGGGGGACTGAAGCTTTCTTT.

CDR3 nucleotide sequence: TGTGCCTGGGAAACCGGGACAGGGCAGTATTTT. This gives the protein CAWETGTGQYF. The chain joins TRBV30 to TRBJ2-3, with 8 bases fitting TRBD1. The CDR3 totals 11 residues. The germline CDR1 and CDR2 sequences are GTSNPN and SVGIG (reference sequence). V shed 5 bases and J 11 bases; nucleotides not matched to a gene: 6.

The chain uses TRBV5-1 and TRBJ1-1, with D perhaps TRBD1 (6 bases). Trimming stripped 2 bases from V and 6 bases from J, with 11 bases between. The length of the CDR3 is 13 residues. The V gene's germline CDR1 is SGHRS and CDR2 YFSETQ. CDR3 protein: CASSLQGRAEAFF. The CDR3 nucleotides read TGCGCCAGCAGCTTACAGGGCAGGGCTGAAGCTTTCTTT.

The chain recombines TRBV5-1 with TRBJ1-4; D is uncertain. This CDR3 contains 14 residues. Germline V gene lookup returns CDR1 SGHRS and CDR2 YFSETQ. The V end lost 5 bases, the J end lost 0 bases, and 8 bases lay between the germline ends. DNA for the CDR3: TGCGCCAGCAGTGAGCTATCAACTAATGAAAAACTGTTTTTT. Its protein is CASSELSTNEKLFF.